The sequence of this T cell receptor (beta chain) was determined in a study of T cell changes during pregnancy in multiple sclerosis. The V gene's germline CDR1 is SGHAT and CDR2 FQNNGV. V was clipped by 5 bases and J by 9 bases, with 15 bases between them. This CDR3 is 13 amino acids long. Some clones are missing from TCRdb's copy, which holds only in-frame ones; the method was immunoSEQ multiplex PCR. Among 65,000 to 85,000 clones listed, 80% to 95% were seen once. The source is a female donor with multiple sclerosis, enrolled in a pregnancy study. The rearrangement links TRBV11-2 to TRBJ2-3, with a tentative D call TRBD1 (6 bases). The specimen was peripheral blood, collected in the second trimester of pregnancy. CDR3 in DNA: TGTGCCAGCAGCCTACCCCAGGGGCGAACGCAGTATTTT. It is translated as CASSLPQGRTQYF.